Listed below are T cell receptor beta chains from one sample, sequenced in a study of blood T cell repertoires in COVID-19. TCRdb keeps only in-frame clones here, not all; method: immunoSEQ multiplex PCR. The table records some 110,000 clones, about 85% of them present only once. Sequencing was done on a sample of peripheral blood. Every receptor here comes from a man aged 40-55 years with acute or convalescent COVID-19. Both conserved end residues are part of each CDR3. The order of the fields is D gene, J gene, clone size, V gene, CDR3 protein, CDR3 DNA. D genes are given only for firm matches. Clone sizes are given selectively: once, few, many, or a class where the clone is expanded.

D gene: -; J gene: TRBJ2-1; clone size: -; V gene: TRBV30; CDR3 protein: CAWSTRYYNEQFF; CDR3 DNA: TGTGCCTGGAGTACGCGGTACTACAATGAGCAGTTCTTC
D gene: -; J gene: TRBJ1-6; clone size: -; V gene: TRBV19; CDR3 protein: CASSPLRDTPLHF; CDR3 DNA: TGTGCCAGTAGTCCCCTCAGGGACACACCCCTCCACTTT
D gene: -; J gene: TRBJ1-1; clone size: -; V gene: TRBV19; CDR3 protein: CASSPGGDTEAFF; CDR3 DNA: TGTGCCAGTAGCCCGGGGGGGGACACTGAAGCTTTCTTT
D gene: -; J gene: TRBJ2-6; clone size: -; V gene: TRBV28; CDR3 protein: CASSLQVSSGANVLTF; CDR3 DNA: TGTGCCAGCAGTTTACAGGTTAGCTCTGGGGCCAACGTCCTGACTTTC
D gene: -; J gene: TRBJ2-1; clone size: -; V gene: TRBV2; CDR3 protein: CASAIYNEQFF; CDR3 DNA: TGTGCCAGCGCGATCTACAATGAGCAGTTCTTC
D gene: -; J gene: TRBJ2-2; clone size: -; V gene: TRBV4-3; CDR3 protein: CASSQAYGTPTGELFF; CDR3 DNA: TGCGCCAGCAGCCAGGCGTACGGGACACCCACCGGGGAGCTGTTTTTT
D gene: TRBD1; J gene: TRBJ2-6; clone size: once; V gene: TRBV19; CDR3 protein: CASSIRGQGGSTNVLTF; CDR3 DNA: TGTGCCAGTAGTATAAGGGGACAGGGTGGGAGTACGAACGTCCTGACTTTC
D gene: TRBD2; J gene: TRBJ2-7; clone size: once; V gene: TRBV9; CDR3 protein: CASSLGGLAIYEQYF; CDR3 DNA: TGTGCCAGCAGCCTAGGGGGACTAGCGATCTACGAGCAGTACTTC
D gene: -; J gene: TRBJ2-1; clone size: -; V gene: TRBV18; CDR3 protein: CASSLSTGYNEQFF; CDR3 DNA: TGTGCCAGCTCACTTTCTACAGGGTACAATGAGCAGTTCTTC
D gene: TRBD2; J gene: TRBJ2-3; clone size: -; V gene: TRBV5-1; CDR3 protein: CASSHLVGVNQLADLTDTQYF; CDR3 DNA: TGCGCCAGCAGCCATCTCGTTGGGGTCAATCAACTAGCGGATTTAACAGATACGCAGTATTTT
D gene: TRBD1; J gene: TRBJ2-7; clone size: -; V gene: TRBV5-5; CDR3 protein: CASSLEGQSSYEQYF; CDR3 DNA: TGTGCCAGCAGCTTGGAGGGACAGTCTTCCTACGAGCAGTACTTC
D gene: -; J gene: TRBJ2-2; clone size: -; V gene: TRBV5-1; CDR3 protein: CASSLDGRGTGELFF; CDR3 DNA: TGCGCCAGCAGCTTGGATGGCAGGGGAACCGGGGAGCTGTTTTTT
D gene: -; J gene: TRBJ2-1; clone size: -; V gene: TRBV12-1; CDR3 protein: CARPEGGRHSYNEQFF; CDR3 DNA: TGTGCCAGACCTGAAGGAGGGAGGCACTCCTACAATGAGCAGTTCTTC
D gene: -; J gene: TRBJ2-2; clone size: -; V gene: TRBV28; CDR3 protein: CASTDGSGRLAGELFF; CDR3 DNA: TGTGCCAGCACCGACGGATCGGGTCGATTGGCCGGGGAGCTGTTTTTT
D gene: TRBD2; J gene: TRBJ2-3; clone size: -; V gene: TRBV7-8; CDR3 protein: CASSQGGLAGDTQYF; CDR3 DNA: TGTGCCAGCAGCCAAGGAGGACTAGCGGGGGATACGCAGTATTTT
D gene: -; J gene: TRBJ2-1; clone size: -; V gene: TRBV18; CDR3 protein: CASSPVTGYNEQFF; CDR3 DNA: TGTGCCAGCTCACCAGTGACGGGGTACAATGAGCAGTTCTTC
D gene: TRBD2; J gene: TRBJ2-1; clone size: -; V gene: TRBV7-9; CDR3 protein: CASSLGGRDEQFF; CDR3 DNA: TGTGCCAGCAGCTTAGGCGGGAGGGATGAGCAGTTCTTC
D gene: -; J gene: TRBJ1-4; clone size: -; V gene: TRBV28; CDR3 protein: CASSQGYEKLFF; CDR3 DNA: TGTGCCAGCAGCCAGGGTTATGAAAAACTGTTTTTT
D gene: TRBD1; J gene: TRBJ2-2; clone size: -; V gene: TRBV6-5; CDR3 protein: CASRGTGNTGELFF; CDR3 DNA: TGTGCCAGCAGGGGGACAGGAAACACCGGGGAGCTGTTTTTT
D gene: TRBD1; J gene: TRBJ1-4; clone size: once; V gene: TRBV5-4; CDR3 protein: CASSPGGTGASNEKLFF; CDR3 DNA: TGTGCCAGCAGCCCGGGGGGGACAGGGGCCTCTAATGAAAAACTGTTTTTT
D gene: -; J gene: TRBJ2-1; clone size: -; V gene: TRBV6-5; CDR3 protein: CASVDISSYNEQFF; CDR3 DNA: TGTGCCAGCGTCGACATTAGCTCCTACAATGAGCAGTTCTTC
D gene: -; J gene: TRBJ2-3; clone size: -; V gene: TRBV18; CDR3 protein: CASSPPAGLADTQYF; CDR3 DNA: TGTGCCAGCTCACCACCGGCGGGCTTGGCAGATACGCAGTATTTT
D gene: -; J gene: TRBJ2-1; clone size: -; V gene: TRBV11-3; CDR3 protein: CASSPGFGYNEQFF; CDR3 DNA: TGTGCCAGCAGCCCGGGTTTCGGCTACAATGAGCAGTTCTTC
D gene: TRBD1; J gene: TRBJ1-5; clone size: once; V gene: TRBV5-6; CDR3 protein: CASSLTGAPGAQHF; CDR3 DNA: TGTGCCAGCAGCTTGACAGGGGCACCCGGGGCCCAGCATTTT
D gene: TRBD1; J gene: TRBJ1-5; clone size: few; V gene: TRBV19; CDR3 protein: CASSKSGQGSNQPQHF; CDR3 DNA: TGTGCCAGTAGTAAGTCGGGACAGGGAAGCAATCAGCCCCAGCATTTT
D gene: TRBD2; J gene: TRBJ2-2; clone size: -; V gene: TRBV14; CDR3 protein: CASSPLAGTNTGELFF; CDR3 DNA: TGTGCCAGCAGCCCACTAGCGGGGACGAACACCGGGGAGCTGTTTTTT
D gene: -; J gene: TRBJ2-7; clone size: -; V gene: TRBV6-1; CDR3 protein: CASSERREVQYF; CDR3 DNA: TGTGCCAGCAGTGAACGGCGCGAGGTGCAGTACTTC
D gene: -; J gene: TRBJ2-3; clone size: -; V gene: TRBV6-1; CDR3 protein: CASSEAEETDTQYF; CDR3 DNA: TGTGCCAGCAGTGAAGCAGAGGAAACAGATACGCAGTATTTT
D gene: TRBD1; J gene: TRBJ1-2; clone size: -; V gene: TRBV5-6; CDR3 protein: CASSFGTDGYTF; CDR3 DNA: TGTGCCAGCAGCTTTGGGACAGATGGCTACACCTTC
D gene: -; J gene: TRBJ2-5; clone size: -; V gene: TRBV11-1; CDR3 protein: CASSLRDSKRTQYF; CDR3 DNA: TGTGCCAGCAGCTTGAGAGACTCTAAGAGGACCCAGTACTTC
D gene: TRBD2; J gene: TRBJ2-1; clone size: once; V gene: TRBV6-6; CDR3 protein: CASSYLTSGYHNEQFF; CDR3 DNA: TGTGCCAGCAGTTACTTGACTAGCGGGTACCACAATGAGCAGTTCTTC
D gene: TRBD1; J gene: TRBJ2-3; clone size: -; V gene: TRBV7-8; CDR3 protein: CASSRIPQGARDTQYF; CDR3 DNA: TGTGCCAGCAGCCGCATTCCTCAGGGGGCCAGAGATACGCAGTATTTT
D gene: TRBD2; J gene: TRBJ2-6; clone size: -; V gene: TRBV3-1/TRBV3-2; CDR3 protein: CASSQDRGLAGAGANVLTF; CDR3 DNA: TGTGCCAGCAGCCAAGACCGGGGACTAGCGGGAGCTGGGGCCAACGTCCTGACTTTC
D gene: -; J gene: TRBJ2-7; clone size: -; V gene: TRBV4-2; CDR3 protein: CASSTSTRAAGTYEQYF; CDR3 DNA: TGTGCCAGCAGCACGAGCACCCGTGCGGCGGGAACCTACGAGCAGTACTTC
D gene: -; J gene: TRBJ2-5; clone size: -; V gene: TRBV5-5; CDR3 protein: CASSYGLKETQYF; CDR3 DNA: TGTGCCAGCTCTTACGGTCTAAAAGAGACCCAGTACTTC
D gene: TRBD2; J gene: TRBJ2-1; clone size: -; V gene: TRBV19; CDR3 protein: CASSTLAGGYYNEQFF; CDR3 DNA: TGTGCCAGTAGTACACTAGCGGGAGGGTACTACAATGAGCAGTTCTTC
D gene: -; J gene: TRBJ2-1; clone size: -; V gene: TRBV7-2; CDR3 protein: CASSLGGPYNEQFF; CDR3 DNA: TGTGCCAGCAGCTTAGGGGGGCCCTACAATGAGCAGTTCTTC
D gene: -; J gene: TRBJ2-6; clone size: -; V gene: TRBV19; CDR3 protein: CASSWGRSGANVLTF; CDR3 DNA: TGTGCCAGTAGTTGGGGCAGATCTGGGGCCAACGTCCTGACTTTC
D gene: -; J gene: TRBJ1-2; clone size: -; V gene: TRBV29-1; CDR3 protein: CSVEDQAYSNYGYTF; CDR3 DNA: TGCAGCGTTGAAGATCAGGCCTACAGCAACTATGGCTACACCTTC
D gene: TRBD2; J gene: TRBJ2-1; clone size: -; V gene: TRBV4-3; CDR3 protein: CASSQDALAGPLEQFF; CDR3 DNA: TGCGCCAGCAGCCAAGATGCCCTAGCGGGCCCCCTTGAGCAGTTCTTC
D gene: -; J gene: TRBJ2-7; clone size: -; V gene: TRBV11-2; CDR3 protein: CASSFTGTNYEQYF; CDR3 DNA: TGTGCCAGCAGCTTCACCGGGACAAACTACGAGCAGTACTTC
D gene: TRBD2; J gene: TRBJ2-7; clone size: -; V gene: TRBV7-9; CDR3 protein: CASSLPSTGLQREGDEQYF; CDR3 DNA: TGTGCCAGCAGCCTTCCGTCGACGGGATTGCAGCGGGAGGGCGACGAGCAGTACTTC
D gene: TRBD2; J gene: TRBJ2-3; clone size: -; V gene: TRBV14; CDR3 protein: CASSPWTRKDTQYF; CDR3 DNA: TGTGCCAGCAGCCCATGGACTAGAAAAGATACGCAGTATTTT
D gene: TRBD1; J gene: TRBJ2-7; clone size: few; V gene: TRBV5-1; CDR3 protein: CASSTSGTGAEEQYF; CDR3 DNA: TGCGCCAGCAGCACCTCCGGGACAGGGGCAGAAGAGCAGTACTTC
D gene: -; J gene: TRBJ2-2; clone size: -; V gene: TRBV6-6; CDR3 protein: CASSYSGMVRAGELFF; CDR3 DNA: TGTGCCAGCAGTTACTCAGGGATGGTGCGGGCCGGGGAGCTGTTTTTT
D gene: TRBD2; J gene: TRBJ2-2; clone size: -; V gene: TRBV2; CDR3 protein: CASTREGSGELFF; CDR3 DNA: TGTGCCAGCACCCGGGAGGGGTCCGGGGAGCTGTTTTTT
D gene: -; J gene: TRBJ2-1; clone size: -; V gene: TRBV11-2; CDR3 protein: CASSLDLPYNEQFF; CDR3 DNA: TGTGCCAGCAGCTTAGATCTCCCCTACAATGAGCAGTTCTTC
D gene: TRBD1; J gene: TRBJ2-7; clone size: once; V gene: TRBV28; CDR3 protein: CASSSGQGLEQYF; CDR3 DNA: TGTGCCAGCAGTAGCGGACAGGGCTTAGAGCAGTACTTC
D gene: -; J gene: TRBJ1-4; clone size: -; V gene: TRBV6-4; CDR3 protein: CASSDSSFAWTHTNEKLFF; CDR3 DNA: TGTGCCAGCAGTGACTCGAGTTTCGCATGGACTCATACTAATGAAAAACTGTTTTTT
D gene: -; J gene: TRBJ1-6; clone size: once; V gene: TRBV6-6; CDR3 protein: CASRDSSYNSPLHF; CDR3 DNA: TGTGCCAGCCGGGATAGCTCCTATAATTCACCCCTCCACTTT
D gene: -; J gene: TRBJ1-1; clone size: -; V gene: TRBV7-9; CDR3 protein: CASSITERVEAFF; CDR3 DNA: TGTGCCAGCAGCATCACGGAGAGGGTGGAAGCTTTCTTT